Shown below are 30 T cell receptor beta chains from a single sample sequenced in a study of shared T cell receptors in the human thymus. Using immunoSEQ multiplex PCR, the repertoire was profiled, and TCRdb retains in-frame clones only, with some absent. The repertoire has almost 550,000 clones, about 84% of them found once; the top ten carry approximately 0.013%. These data are also associated with another study on human thymus T cells.

The sequenced sample consisted of thymocytes. These receptors originate from a boy under two years old with a congenital heart defect.

This clone was recorded a few times. V is TRBV15 and J is TRBJ2-1; maybe TRBD2 (6 bases). The CDR3 is 15 residues long. Germline-derived CDR1 and CDR2 are LNHNV and YYDKDF (reference sequence). Trimming stripped 3 bases from V and 8 bases from J, with 17 bases between. Written as DNA, the CDR3 is TGTGCCACCAGCAGGGGATGCAGGCCGGGGGATGAGCAGTTCTTC. This codes for CATSRGCRPGDEQFF.

The chain carries TRBV30 and TRBJ2-5; 7 positions agree with TRBD2. CDR1 GTSNPN and CDR2 SVGIG come from the germline V gene (reference sequence). This CDR3 region has 14 residues. The V segment lost 2 bases and the J segment 5 bases; nucleotides outside the gene matches: 8. The CDR3 region has the DNA TGTGCCTGGAGTATCGTGGGAGGGCGGGAGACCCAGTACTTC. Its protein is CAWSIVGGRETQYF.

The chain combines TRBV19 with TRBJ1-4; TRBD1 matches 7 bases. Germline V CDR1 and CDR2: LNHDA, SQIVND (reference sequence). V dropped 4 bases and J dropped 5; count of bases not matched to a gene: 7. This CDR3 region has 15 residues. This CDR3 reads CASSTRQGRNEKLFF. The CDR3 DNA reads TGTGCCAGTAGTACTCGACAGGGACGGAATGAAAAACTGTTTTTT.

In its sample, this clone was seen a few times. The V and J genes are TRBV5-8 and TRBJ1-5; no clear D gene. CDR3 length equals 12 residues. V was trimmed by 0 bases and J by 6 bases, leaving 4 bases between them. The germline gives CDR1 SGHTS, CDR2 YDEGEE. CDR3 in DNA: TGTGCCAGCAGCTTGGTCAGTCAGCCCCAGCATTTT. This translates into CASSLVSQPQHF.

V and J are TRBV29-1 and TRBJ2-1; maybe TRBD2 (5 bases). V was pared by 7 bases and J by 7 bases, with 14 bases between. The CDR3 length is 12 residues. Germline CDR1 is SQVTM and CDR2 is ANQGSEA. This chain's CDR3 is CSAGFTRNEQFF. The DNA of the CDR3 is TGCAGCGCGGGATTCACAAGGAATGAGCAGTTCTTC.

The chain couples TRBV27 to TRBJ2-7, with TRBD1 matching over 9 bases. Germline V gene sequence: CDR1 MNHEY, CDR2 SMNVEV (reference sequence). V dropped 8 bases and J dropped 0; count of bases not matched to a gene: 11. The CDR3 has 16 amino acids. CDR3 amino acids: CASSEYGTGISYEQYF. Here the CDR3 DNA reads TGTGCCAGCTCGGAGTATGGGACAGGGATCTCCTACGAGCAGTACTTC.

The V call is TRBV29-1, the J call TRBJ2-3; 7 positions agree with TRBD2. Trimming at V came to 4 bases and at J to 9 bases, leaving 10 bases not matched to a gene. CDR3 length: 13 residues. CDR1 is SQVTM, CDR2 ANQGSEA, per germline. This CDR3 is CSVGDPAGGTQYF. CDR3 DNA: TGCAGCGTTGGTGATCCGGCCGGGGGGACGCAGTATTTT.

This clone was counted once. This sequence joins TRBV21-1 and TRBJ2-7; the table's D gene call, TRBD1, was not cross checked with the DNA. TRBV21-1 is a pseudogene locus. The CDR3 totals 15 residues. The CDR3 DNA is TGTGCCAGCAGCAACGACAGGGGGGATGAGTACGAGCAGTACTTC. It codes for CASSNDRGDEYEQYF.

This chain joins TRBV6-6 and TRBJ1-3; 9 bases fit TRBD1. The CDR3 spans 15 residues. J was trimmed by 2 bases and V by 2 bases; bases with no gene match: 1. The V gene's germline CDR1 is MNHNY and CDR2 SVGAGI (reference sequence). The CDR3, as DNA: TGTGCCAGCAGTTACGGGACAGGGACTGGAAACACCATATATTTT. Amino acid sequence: CASSYGTGTGNTIYF.

V usage is TRBV11-2 and J usage is TRBJ1-3, with D maybe TRBD1 (5 bases). V dropped 2 bases and J dropped 4 bases, with 18 bases sitting between them. Germline CDR1 SGHAT, CDR2 FQNNGV. CDR3 length equals 17 residues. CDR3 DNA: TGTGCCAGCAGCTTACTAGCGCGCAGGGCGTGGGGAAACACCATATATTTT. Protein product: CASSLLARRAWGNTIYF. Based on the CDR3 plus reference TRBV11-2 and TRBJ1-3, the full variable domain is EAGVAQSPRYKIIEKRQSVAFWCNPISGHATLYWYQQILGQGPKLLIQFQNNGVVDDSQLPKDRFSAERLKGVDSTLKIQPAKLEDSAVYLCASSLLARRAWGNTIYFGEGSWLTVV.

The V and J genes are TRBV5-4 and TRBJ2-7; D may be TRBD2 (7 bases). V was clipped by 3 bases and J by 3 bases, with 16 bases between them. Per the germline V gene, CDR1 is SGHNT and CDR2 is YYREEE (reference sequence). The CDR3 covers 15 residues. The CDR3 nucleotides read TGTGCCAGCAGCTCAAAACTAGGGGGGGGCTACGAGCAGTACTTC. This sequence encodes CASSSKLGGGYEQYF.

J is TRBJ2-3 and V is TRBV28, with 8 bases that match TRBD2. The J segment lost 8 bases and the V segment lost 6 bases, leaving 34 bases of the junction unmatched. Germline V gene data show CDR1 as MDHEN and CDR2 as SYDVKM. This CDR3 has 22 amino acids. The CDR3 here is CASSLRCLHTSGPRGGGGTQYF. The CDR3 nucleotides are TGTGCCAGCAGCCTTCGCTGCCTCCACACTAGCGGCCCCCGGGGGGGTGGTGGTACGCAGTATTTT.

This chain links TRBV7-2 with TRBJ2-3; 7 bases line up with TRBD2. CDR3 size: 18 residues. V dropped 5 bases and J dropped 0; count of bases not matched to a gene: 14. Germline CDR1 and CDR2: SGHTA and FQGNSA. The CDR3 DNA follows: TGTGCCAGCAGCCACCGCCCTCTTAGCGGGCCCAGCACAGATACGCAGTATTTT. It specifies CASSHRPLSGPSTDTQYF.

The chain links TRBV14 to TRBJ1-1; D unclear. The germline V gene has CDR1 SGHDN and CDR2 FVKESK. Trimming took off 0 bases at V and 3 bases at J, with 8 bases between the two ends. The CDR3 sequence is 14 residues long. CDR3 sequence: CASSQDREHTEAFF. The CDR3 nucleotides are TGTGCCAGCAGCCAAGACCGGGAACACACTGAAGCTTTCTTT.

The rearrangement links TRBV27 to TRBJ2-2, with 14 bases fitting TRBD2. The CDR3 has 19 amino acids. Germline CDR1 MNHEY, CDR2 SMNVEV (reference sequence). With V trimmed by 2 bases and J by 0 bases, 5 bases remained unmatched. CDR3 residues: CASSLPTSGRATNTGELFF. As DNA, the CDR3 is TGTGCCAGCAGTTTACCGACTAGCGGGAGGGCCACGAACACCGGGGAGCTGTTTTTT.

This rearrangement joins TRBV28 to TRBJ1-1, with a tentative D call TRBD1 (6 bases). From germline, CDR1 is MDHEN and CDR2 SYDVKM. Trimming left V 6 bases short and J 2 bases short, with 13 bases between. The CDR3 has 14 amino acids. CDR3 in DNA: TGTGCCAGCAGACCACAGGGAGCCAACACTGAAGCTTTCTTT. Protein product: CASRPQGANTEAFF.

V usage is TRBV4-2 and J usage is TRBJ1-1; 8 bases map to TRBD1. J was trimmed by 1 base and V by 4 bases; bases with no gene match: 8. Germline assignment: CDR1 LGHNA and CDR2 YNFKEQ. The CDR3 contains 16 residues. CDR3 DNA sequence: TGTGCCAGCAGCCCCCAGGGGGCCCTTGGGAACACTGAAGCTTTCTTT. This gives the protein CASSPQGALGNTEAFF.

This chain joins TRBV5-1 and TRBJ1-2; D not resolved. V was trimmed by 0 bases and J by 6 bases, leaving 9 bases between them. The germline V gene has CDR1 SGHRS and CDR2 YFSETQ. The CDR3 is made up of 13 amino acids. CDR3 nucleotides: TGCGCCAGCAGCTTGGTAACTTCACATGGCTACACCTTC. It is translated as CASSLVTSHGYTF.

This clone was seen more than once but under ten times. The genes are TRBV10-3 and TRBJ2-7; 12 bases are a match to TRBD1. V was clipped by 6 bases and J by 6 bases; unmatched bases: 3. Germline V gene lookup returns CDR1 ENHRY and CDR2 SYGVKD. The CDR3 has 13 amino acids. CDR3 in DNA: TGTGCCATCAGGGGACAGGGGGCGTCCGAGCAGTACTTC. Its protein is CAIRGQGASEQYF.

V and J are TRBV6-4 and TRBJ2-7, with 7 bases identical to TRBD2. Germline V gene sequence: CDR1 MRHNA, CDR2 SNTAGT. V lost 4 bases and J lost 5; bases outside the gene matches: 8. The CDR3 length is 14 residues. The CDR3 reads CASSGRGSVDEQYF. The CDR3, as DNA: TGTGCCAGCAGTGGACGCGGGAGTGTTGACGAGCAGTACTTC.

V and J are TRBV27 and TRBJ2-3; 10 bases map to TRBD1. With V trimmed by 5 bases and J by 5 bases, 7 bases remained unmatched. This CDR3 is built from 15 residues. The germline V gene encodes CDR1 MNHEY and CDR2 SMNVEV (reference sequence). This chain's CDR3 is CASSPGTGAGDTQYF. CDR3 bases: TGTGCCAGCAGTCCTGGGACAGGGGCAGGAGATACGCAGTATTTT.

A few counts support this clone. The identical CDR3 is also encoded by other nucleotide sequences in the sample. The chain links TRBV5-1 to TRBJ2-5, with a tentative D call TRBD1 (5 bases). The V end was cut by 6 bases, the J end by 2 bases, with 14 bases between. The CDR3 runs 14 residues. Germline V lookup: CDR1 SGHRS, CDR2 YFSETQ. The CDR3 nucleotides are TGCGCCAGCACTACTCCCGACAGACAAGAGACCCAGTACTTC. Its protein product is CASTTPDRQETQYF.

The chain uses TRBV4-3 and TRBJ1-5, with TRBD1 as a possible D gene (5 bases). V was pared by 1 base and J by 5 bases, with 18 bases between. Germline V lookup: CDR1 LGHNA, CDR2 YSLEER. The CDR3 contains 17 residues. The CDR3 sequence: CASSQVVTGGSDQPQHF. The CDR3 DNA reads as TGCGCCAGCAGCCAAGTCGTTACGGGGGGATCCGATCAGCCCCAGCATTTT.

This chain uses TRBV27 with TRBJ1-1, with 8 positions matching TRBD1. Germline V gene lookup returns CDR1 MNHEY and CDR2 SMNVEV (reference sequence). This CDR3 contains 16 residues. J gave up 0 bases and V 5 bases, and 8 bases lay outside the gene matches. The DNA of the CDR3 is TGTGCCAGCAGTGCAAGACAGGGGTCTTTGAACACTGAAGCTTTCTTT. It is translated as CASSARQGSLNTEAFF.

In DNA, the CDR3 is TGTGCCAGTAGTATAGCCCTGGACAGGGGGACCAGCACAGATACGCAGTATTTT. It specifies CASSIALDRGTSTDTQYF. The chain carries TRBV19 and TRBJ2-3, with 10 positions matching TRBD1. Germline loops: CDR1 LNHDA, CDR2 SQIVND (reference sequence). This CDR3 has 18 residues. V lost 1 base and J lost 0; bases outside the gene matches: 7.

The gene calls are TRBV7-9 and TRBJ2-3; TRBD2 aligns across 14 bases. This CDR3 contains 16 residues. The germline CDR1 and CDR2 sequences are SEHNR and FQNEAQ (reference sequence). The J segment lost 5 bases and the V segment lost 5 bases, leaving 6 bases of the junction unmatched. CDR3 in DNA: TGTGCCAGCAGCCCCCATGGGACTAGCGGGGGAGATACGCAGTATTTT. As protein: CASSPHGTSGGDTQYF.

The V call is TRBV5-6, the J call TRBJ1-3, with a weak D call TRBD1 (6 bases). The CDR3 runs to 16 residues. From germline, CDR1 is SGHDT and CDR2 YYEEEE. V shed 0 bases and J shed 4 bases, with 14 bases lying between them. As DNA, the CDR3 is TGTGCCAGCAGCTTGGAAACAGGGAGGGCAGGAAACACCATATATTTT. Protein sequence: CASSLETGRAGNTIYF.

CDR3 nucleotide sequence: TGTGCCAGCAGTTACTCGAGGGGGACAGGCTATGGCTACACCTTC. It translates to CASSYSRGTGYGYTF. This sequence joins TRBV6-5 and TRBJ1-2; TRBD1 aligns across 8 bases. With V trimmed by 0 bases and J by 4 bases, 4 bases remained unmatched. This CDR3 comprises 15 residues. From germline, CDR1 is MNHEY and CDR2 SVGAGI.

This rearrangement joins TRBV18 to TRBJ1-1; TRBD1 agrees at 7 bases. V shed 3 bases and J 1 base; nucleotides not matched to a gene: 8. The germline V gene has CDR1 KGHSH and CDR2 LQKENI. CDR3 length: 16 amino acids. The CDR3 loop reads CASSPPGGYWNTEAFF. Written as DNA, the CDR3 is TGTGCCAGCTCACCCCCAGGGGGATATTGGAACACTGAAGCTTTCTTT. The full variable domain, completed using reference TRBV18 and TRBJ1-1, is NAGVMQNPRHLVRRRGQEARLRCSPMKGHSHVYWYRQLPEEGLKFMVYLQKENIIDESGMPKERFSAEFPKEGPSILRIQQVVRGDSAAYFCASSPPGGYWNTEAFFGQGTRLTVV.

This chain joins TRBV21-1 and TRBJ1-1; no DNA check was done on the table's D call, TRBD1. TRBV21-1 is deemed a pseudogene. The CDR3 is 14 residues long. DNA for the CDR3: TGTGCCAGCAGCAAACAGACAGAGAACACTGAAGCTTTCTTT. This gives the protein CASSKQTENTEAFF.